This passage covers 25 T cell receptor beta chains from one sample sequenced in a study of human T cells and chemical hapten exposure. TCRdb redid the calling of the RACE reads with MiXCR, one entry per CDR3 protein. The table lists 100,000 or so distinct CDR3 sequences, 8% to 13% of them singletons, with roughly 2.2% in the top ten. Specified time point: patch test 2, 6 weeks after DPC sensitization. Described treatment: therapeutic diphenylcyclopropenone sensitization with weekly scalp DPC. Material: whole blood, obtained in connection with sensitization to the hapten diphenylcyclopropenone (DPC). The receptors stem from a man between 40 and 49 years old with alopecia areata. Some clones in this sample may be carry-over from other donors' samples.

The chain uses TRBV7-2 and TRBJ2-3; 15 nucleotides match TRBD2. The trim removed 5 bases at V and 2 bases at J, leaving 8 bases unmatched. The CDR3 runs 18 residues. CDR1 and CDR2 from the germline V gene are SGHTA and FQGNSA. The CDR3 DNA reads TGTGCCAGCAGCCCAAGATGGACTAGCGGGAGGGCCACAGATACGCAGTATTTT. Its protein product is CASSPRWTSGRATDTQYF.

This clonotype was recorded a few times. The chain recombines TRBV12-3 or TRBV12-4 with TRBJ2-1; D is undetermined. V shed 7 bases and J shed 8 bases, with 18 bases lying between them. This CDR3 has 14 residues. Here the CDR3 DNA reads TGTGCCAGCAACCCCGTCCGCTCTTCCTATGAGCAGTTCTTC. It specifies CASNPVRSSYEQFF.

This chain joins TRBV13 and TRBJ2-1, with 12 positions matching TRBD1. The CDR3 consists of 16 residues. Germline V lookup: CDR1 PRHDT, CDR2 FYEKMQ (reference sequence). V lost 4 bases, J lost 9 bases, and 10 bases stayed unmatched. CDR3 nucleotide sequence: TGTGCCAGCAGCTGGCCTCCGGGACAGGGGGCTGGTGAGCAGTTCTTC. Amino acid sequence: CASSWPPGQGAGEQFF.

In DNA form, the CDR3 reads TGCAGTGCTATGACAGGCCCCTCCTACGAGCAGTACTTC. Translating gives CSAMTGPSYEQYF. The rearrangement uses TRBV20-1 and TRBJ2-7; the D gene is possibly TRBD1 (6 bases). Trimming stripped 4 bases from V and 0 bases from J, with 10 bases between. This CDR3 has 13 amino acids. Germline CDR1 is DFQATT and CDR2 is SNEGSKA (reference sequence).

The rearrangement uses TRBV6-5 and TRBJ2-5; 8 bases fit TRBD1. Trimming cost V 6 bases and J 0 bases; bases outside gene matches: 3. The CDR3 is made up of 14 amino acids. Per germline, CDR1 MNHEY and CDR2 SVGAGI. The CDR3 here is CASSLGQDQETQYF. The CDR3 nucleotides read TGTGCCAGCAGCCTGGGACAGGACCAAGAGACCCAGTACTTC.

This chain uses TRBV27 with TRBJ2-1, with a possible D match to TRBD1 (6 bases). V lost 5 bases and J 1 base, leaving 12 bases between the germline ends. CDR3 length equals 15 residues. Germline loops: CDR1 MNHEY, CDR2 SMNVEV (reference sequence). This CDR3 is CASSPVQGSYNEQFF. CDR3 DNA sequence: TGTGCCAGCAGTCCTGTCCAGGGGTCCTACAATGAGCAGTTCTTC.

In this sample, this clonotype turned up a few times. The CDR3 here is CASSTGQYSNQPQHF. The CDR3 region has the DNA TGTGCCAGCAGTACGGGACAGTATAGCAATCAGCCCCAGCATTTT. The chain has TRBV12-3 or TRBV12-4 and TRBJ1-5; 7 bases agree with TRBD1. The junction had 4 bases not matched to a gene; V was cut back by 5 bases and J by 0 bases. The CDR3 contains 15 residues.

This clonotype was observed a few times. The V call is TRBV5-6, the J call TRBJ2-1; 7 bases fit TRBD2. Trimming removed 5 bases from V and 8 bases from J; junction bases left unmatched: 7. The CDR3 length is 13 residues. Germline assignment: CDR1 SGHDT and CDR2 YYEEEE. CDR3 in DNA: TGTGCCAGCAGGTGGGCGGGGAGGGATGAGCAGTTCTTC. This encodes CASRWAGRDEQFF.

This clonotype was counted only a few times. The rearrangement uses TRBV21-1 and TRBJ2-2; the table's D gene call, TRBD1, was not cross checked with the DNA. TRBV21-1 is given as a pseudogene. The CDR3 is made up of 15 amino acids. This chain's CDR3 is CASSKDTPNTGELFF. The DNA of the CDR3 is TGTGCCAGCAGCAAGGACACTCCCAACACCGGGGAGCTGTTTTTT.

Only a few counts were recorded for this clonotype. The rearrangement uses TRBV20-1 and TRBJ2-5; weak D call: TRBD2 (6 bases). Trimming cost V 0 bases and J 4 bases, with 15 bases left between them. The germline V gene has CDR1 DFQATT and CDR2 SNEGSKA (reference sequence). CDR3 size: 15 residues. The CDR3 nucleotides read TGCAGTGCTAGAGACGTGGCGGGGAGTGCAGAGACCCAGTACTTC. Translation: CSARDVAGSAETQYF.

This clonotype came up a few times. This chain links TRBV30 with TRBJ2-5; D unresolved. Germline V gene sequence: CDR1 GTSNPN, CDR2 SVGIG (reference sequence). V was trimmed by 2 bases and J by 5 bases, leaving 3 bases between them. CDR3 size: 10 residues. The chain's CDR3 is CAWSQETQYF. DNA of the CDR3: TGTGCCTGGAGTCAGGAGACCCAGTACTTC.

This clonotype was seen a few times. The rearrangement links TRBV6-1 to TRBJ2-1; TRBD2 matches 7 bases. Germline CDR1 is MNHNS and CDR2 is SASEGT. V shed 6 bases and J 0 bases; nucleotides not matched to a gene: 8. The CDR3 runs to 16 residues. For the CDR3, the DNA is TGTGCCAGCAGAGCTCTAGCGGCTAGCTCCTACAATGAGCAGTTCTTC. Protein product: CASRALAASSYNEQFF.

The V gene is TRBV7-2, the J gene TRBJ1-2; TRBD1 matches 9 bases. This CDR3 has 13 amino acids. The germline V gene encodes CDR1 SGHTA and CDR2 FQGNSA. The ends lost 8 bases at V and 5 bases at J; junction bases unmatched: 6. The DNA of the CDR3 is TGTGCCAGCGGGGGACAGGGTTTGTATGGCTACACCTTC. Its translation: CASGGQGLYGYTF.

This clonotype was seen more than once but under ten times. The chain links TRBV7-8 to TRBJ1-6; 7 nucleotides agree with TRBD1. CDR1 is SGHVS, CDR2 FQNEAQ, per germline. J gave up 7 bases and V 5 bases, and 5 bases lay outside the gene matches. The CDR3 covers 14 residues. The CDR3 protein is CASSPEGGNSPLHF. The DNA for the CDR3 is TGTGCCAGCAGCCCGGAAGGGGGCAATTCACCCCTCCACTTT. Full variable domain (remainder filled in from reference TRBV7-8 and TRBJ1-6): GAGVSQSPRYKVAKRGQDVALRCDPISGHVSLFWYQQALGQGPEFLTYFQNEAQLDKSGLPSDRFFAERPEGSVSTLKIQRTQQEDSAVYLCASSPEGGNSPLHFGNGTRLTVT.

This chain joins TRBV4-1 and TRBJ2-3; 11 nucleotides align to TRBD2. The CDR3 spans 18 residues. J lost 3 bases, V lost 0 bases, and 8 bases had no gene match. Germline-derived CDR1 and CDR2 are MGHRA and YSYEKL. CDR3 sequence reads: CASSQEASGRSVTDTQYF. The CDR3 nucleotides are TGCGCCAGCAGCCAAGAGGCTAGCGGGAGGAGTGTTACAGATACGCAGTATTTT.

This chain uses TRBV15 with TRBJ2-4, with D possibly TRBD2 on 6 matching bases. Looked up from germline, CDR1 is LNHNV and CDR2 is YYDKDF (reference sequence). The V end lost 0 bases, the J end lost 6 bases, and 12 bases lay between the germline ends. CDR3 length equals 15 residues. CDR3 residues: CATSREGTGGNIQYF. For the CDR3, the DNA is TGTGCCACCAGCAGAGAAGGGACCGGGGGAAACATTCAGTACTTC.

This clonotype occurred many times. The J gene is TRBJ2-1, the V gene TRBV6-5, with D uncertain. Germline V CDR1 and CDR2: MNHEY, SVGAGI. CDR3 length: 11 amino acids. V lost 4 bases and J lost 6, with 4 bases in between. The CDR3 protein is CASSLRNEQFF. The DNA of the CDR3 is TGTGCCAGCAGTTTACGCAATGAGCAGTTCTTC.

This chain uses TRBV12-3 or TRBV12-4 with TRBJ2-6, with D unclear. The length of the CDR3 is 14 residues. V was shortened by 7 bases and J by 0 bases, with 7 bases between the two germline ends. CDR3 residues: CASTVHSGANVLTF. CDR3 DNA: TGTGCCAGCACTGTGCACTCTGGGGCCAACGTCCTGACTTTC.

The genes are TRBV15 and TRBJ2-3, with 14 nucleotides matching TRBD2. V gave up 0 bases and J gave up 3 bases; unmatched junction bases: 11. Looked up from germline, CDR1 is LNHNV and CDR2 is YYDKDF (reference sequence). The CDR3 covers 20 residues. CDR3 protein: CATSRDWEPGLAGETDTQYF. CDR3 in DNA: TGTGCCACCAGCAGAGATTGGGAACCGGGACTAGCGGGAGAAACAGATACGCAGTATTTT.

This clonotype has at least ten counts. The J gene is TRBJ2-1, the V gene TRBV2, with D perhaps matching TRBD2 (5 bases). CDR3 size: 12 residues. Per germline, CDR1 SNHLY and CDR2 FYNNEI. Trimming cost V 7 bases and J 7 bases, with 11 bases left between them. In nucleotides, the CDR3 is TGTGCCAGCAACGGGATTATAAATGAGCAGTTCTTC. This encodes CASNGIINEQFF.

In its sample, this clonotype was seen many times. The rearrangement joins TRBV4-3 to TRBJ2-3; 11 nucleotides line up with TRBD2. Germline-derived CDR1 and CDR2 are LGHNA and YSLEER. Trimming cost V 2 bases and J 1 base; bases outside gene matches: 5. This CDR3 is 17 amino acids long. In DNA form, the CDR3 reads TGCGCCAGCAGCCAAATAGCGGGAGGGCCGGGCACAGATACGCAGTATTTT. Translating gives CASSQIAGGPGTDTQYF.

A few counts support this clonotype. This sequence joins TRBV6-1 and TRBJ1-2, with no clear D. CDR3 length equals 12 residues. CDR1 MNHNS and CDR2 SASEGT come from the germline V gene. V shed 1 base and J shed 8 bases, with 8 bases lying between them. CDR3 coding DNA: TGTGCCAGCAGTGAAGGGACGCTAGGCTACACCTTC. This translates into CASSEGTLGYTF.

This clonotype was counted a few times. This sequence joins TRBV27 and TRBJ2-1; a weak D match, TRBD1 (5 bases). CDR3 size: 15 residues. With 2 bases removed from V and 4 bases from J, the gap between germline ends came to 12 bases. Germline assignment: CDR1 MNHEY and CDR2 SMNVEV (reference sequence). CDR3 region: CASSLTQGVYNEQFF. CDR3 nucleotide sequence: TGTGCCAGCAGTTTAACCCAGGGTGTATACAATGAGCAGTTCTTC.

This clonotype was counted a few times. The V gene is TRBV5-1, the J gene TRBJ1-1; D is undetermined. Trimming removed 6 bases at V and 1 base at J, with 4 bases between. There are 11 residues in the CDR3. Germline V gives CDR1 SGHRS, CDR2 YFSETQ. The CDR3 nucleotides read TGCGCCAGCAAGGAGAACACTGAAGCTTTCTTT. Residues: CASKENTEAFF.

The chain combines TRBV24-1 with TRBJ2-1, with unresolved D. Germline V gives CDR1 KGHDR, CDR2 SFDVKD. Trimming removed 5 bases at V and 10 bases at J, with 8 bases between. This CDR3 spans 11 amino acids. CDR3 residues: CATSGFVEQFF. The CDR3 DNA is TGTGCCACCAGTGGATTCGTGGAGCAGTTCTTC.